This T cell receptor beta chain was captured by sequencing in a study of T cells in tuberculosis. Study context: CD1B tetramers identified T cells specific for mycobacterial lipid GMM.

The table came from immunoSEQ multiplex PCR; TCRdb's copy has only in-frame clones and leaves some out. The sample yields tens of thousands of clones, roughly nine tenths seen once. This sample's time point: new active TB diagnosis, blood taken before or within 7 days of starting treatment. Each donor contributed roughly 100,000 T cells on average, unsorted. The V segment lost 5 bases and the J segment 4 bases; nucleotides outside the gene matches: 9. The germline V gene has CDR1 SQVTM and CDR2 ANQGSEA. The CDR3 runs 15 residues. The TCR originated in an adult with tuberculosis. Some clones in this sample may be carry-over from other donors' samples. The genes are TRBV29-1 and TRBJ1-5; 9 nucleotides align to TRBD1. Sequencing used PBMCs, obtained at tuberculosis diagnosis. The CDR3 reads CSVKTGGTGNQPQHF. CDR3 bases: TGCAGCGTTAAGACAGGGGGGACTGGAAATCAGCCCCAGCATTTT. Full variable domain (rest looked up from reference TRBV29-1 and TRBJ1-5): SAVISQKPSRDICQRGTSLTIQCQVDSQVTMMFWYRQQPGQSLTLIATANQGSEATYESGFVIDKFPISRPNLTFSTLTVSNMSPEDSSIYLCSVKTGGTGNQPQHFGDGTRLSIL.